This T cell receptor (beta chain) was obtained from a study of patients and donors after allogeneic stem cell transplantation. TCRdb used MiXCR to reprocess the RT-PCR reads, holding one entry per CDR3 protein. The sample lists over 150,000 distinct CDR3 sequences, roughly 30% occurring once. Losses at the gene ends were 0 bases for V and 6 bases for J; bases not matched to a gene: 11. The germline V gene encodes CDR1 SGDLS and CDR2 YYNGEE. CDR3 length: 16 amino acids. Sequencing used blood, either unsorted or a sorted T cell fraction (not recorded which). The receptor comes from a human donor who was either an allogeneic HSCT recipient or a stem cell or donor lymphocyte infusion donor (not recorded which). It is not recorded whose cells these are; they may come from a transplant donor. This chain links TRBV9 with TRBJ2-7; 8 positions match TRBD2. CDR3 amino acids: CASSVATGLDEGEQYF. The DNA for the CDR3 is TGTGCCAGCAGCGTAGCTACGGGACTAGATGAGGGCGAGCAGTACTTC. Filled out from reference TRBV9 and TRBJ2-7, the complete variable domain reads DSGVTQTPKHLITATGQRVTLRCSPRSGDLSVYWYQQSLDQGLQFLIQYYNGEERAKGNILERFSAQQFPDLHSELNLSSLELGDSALYFCASSVATGLDEGEQYFGPGTRLTVT.